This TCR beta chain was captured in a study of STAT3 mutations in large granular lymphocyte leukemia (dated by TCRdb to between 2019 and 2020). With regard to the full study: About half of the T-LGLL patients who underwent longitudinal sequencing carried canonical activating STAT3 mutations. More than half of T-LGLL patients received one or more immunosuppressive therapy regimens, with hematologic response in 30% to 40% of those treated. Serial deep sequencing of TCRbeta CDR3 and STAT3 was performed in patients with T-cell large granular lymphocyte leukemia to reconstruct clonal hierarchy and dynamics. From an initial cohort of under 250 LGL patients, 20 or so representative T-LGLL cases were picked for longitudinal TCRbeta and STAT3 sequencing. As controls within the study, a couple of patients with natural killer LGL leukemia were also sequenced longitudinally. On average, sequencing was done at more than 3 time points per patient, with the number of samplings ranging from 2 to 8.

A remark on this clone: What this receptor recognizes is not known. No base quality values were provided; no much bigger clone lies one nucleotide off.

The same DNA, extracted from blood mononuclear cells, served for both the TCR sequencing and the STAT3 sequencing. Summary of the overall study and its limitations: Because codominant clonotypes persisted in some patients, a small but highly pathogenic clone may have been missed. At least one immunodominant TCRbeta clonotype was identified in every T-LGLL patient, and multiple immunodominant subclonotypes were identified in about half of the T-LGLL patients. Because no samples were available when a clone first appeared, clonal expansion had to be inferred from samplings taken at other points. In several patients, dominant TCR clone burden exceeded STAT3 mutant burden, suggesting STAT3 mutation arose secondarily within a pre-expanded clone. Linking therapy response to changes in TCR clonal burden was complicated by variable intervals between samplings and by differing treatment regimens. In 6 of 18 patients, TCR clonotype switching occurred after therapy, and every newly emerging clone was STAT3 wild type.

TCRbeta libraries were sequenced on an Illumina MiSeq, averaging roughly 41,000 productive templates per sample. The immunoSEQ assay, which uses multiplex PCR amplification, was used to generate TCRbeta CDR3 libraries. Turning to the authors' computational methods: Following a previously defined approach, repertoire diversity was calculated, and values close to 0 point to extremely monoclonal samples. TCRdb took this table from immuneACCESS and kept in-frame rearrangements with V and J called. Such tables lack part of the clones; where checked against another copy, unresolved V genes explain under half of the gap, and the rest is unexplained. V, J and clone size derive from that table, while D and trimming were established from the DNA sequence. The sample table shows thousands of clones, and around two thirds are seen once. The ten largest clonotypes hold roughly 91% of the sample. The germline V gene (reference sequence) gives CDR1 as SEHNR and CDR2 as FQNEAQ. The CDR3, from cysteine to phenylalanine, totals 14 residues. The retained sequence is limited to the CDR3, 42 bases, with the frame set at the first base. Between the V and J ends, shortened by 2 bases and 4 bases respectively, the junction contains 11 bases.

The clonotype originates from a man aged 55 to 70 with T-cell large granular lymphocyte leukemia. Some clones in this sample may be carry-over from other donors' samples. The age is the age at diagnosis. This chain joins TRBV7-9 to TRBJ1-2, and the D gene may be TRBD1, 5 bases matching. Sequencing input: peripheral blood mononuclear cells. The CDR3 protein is CASSLSGTSYGYTF. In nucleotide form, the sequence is TGTGCCAGCAGCTTATCAGGGACCTCCTATGGCTACACCTTC.